The clone carrying this TCR beta chain has just one count. The data were obtained in a study of shared clonotypes between healthy human individuals. Across the whole study: Ranging from 18 to 49 in age, donors were two women and a few men. Per-donor plates numbered three CD4 naive, three CD4 memory, two CD8 naive and one CD8 memory.

CDR1 SGHRS and CDR2 YFSETQ come from the germline V gene. Trimming removed 1 base from V and 1 base from J, with 8 bases in between. This CDR3 is 14 amino acids long. Clones were read by immunoSEQ multiplex PCR, and TCRdb kept only the in-frame ones, dropping some. The table shows more than 900,000 clones, with around three quarters occurring only once. The V and J genes are TRBV5-1 and TRBJ1-1, with no clear D. The TCR sequence derives from a man between 18 and 29 years old in good health. Some clones in this sample may be carry-over from other donors' samples. The source material was memory CD4+ T cells from PBMCs. Subset specified: CD45RA-negative fraction. This CDR3 reads CASSLTTANTEAFF. The CDR3 DNA reads TGCGCCAGCAGCTTGACTACGGCGAACACTGAAGCTTTCTTT.